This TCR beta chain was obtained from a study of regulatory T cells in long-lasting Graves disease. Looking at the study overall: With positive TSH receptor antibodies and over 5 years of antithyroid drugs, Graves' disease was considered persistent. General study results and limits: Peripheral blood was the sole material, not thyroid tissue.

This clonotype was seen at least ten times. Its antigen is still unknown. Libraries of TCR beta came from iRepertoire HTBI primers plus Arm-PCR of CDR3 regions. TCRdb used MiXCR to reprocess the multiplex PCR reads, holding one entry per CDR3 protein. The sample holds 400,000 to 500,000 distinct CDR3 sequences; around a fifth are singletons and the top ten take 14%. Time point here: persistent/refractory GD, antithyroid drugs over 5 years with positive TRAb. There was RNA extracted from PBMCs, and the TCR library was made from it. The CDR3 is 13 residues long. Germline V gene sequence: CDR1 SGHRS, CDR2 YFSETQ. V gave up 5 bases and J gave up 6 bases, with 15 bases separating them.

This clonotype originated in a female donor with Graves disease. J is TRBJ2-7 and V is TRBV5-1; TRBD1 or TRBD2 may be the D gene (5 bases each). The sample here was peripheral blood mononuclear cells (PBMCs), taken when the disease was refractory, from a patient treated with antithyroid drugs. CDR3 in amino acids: CASSSETGLEQYF. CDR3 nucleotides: TGCGCCAGCAGTTCAGAAACAGGACTCGAGCAGTACTTC.